Shown below are 32 T cell receptor beta chains from a single sample sequenced in a study of memory CD4+ T cells and cytomegalovirus serostatus. The sort gate was single viable CD3+CD4+CD8-CD45RO+ cells for memory CD4+ T cells. Profiled with immunoSEQ multiplex PCR; TCRdb holds only in-frame clones, not every one. The sample contains about 41,000 clones, around 80% of which appear only once. Sequencing was done on a sample of memory CD4+ T cells from blood. All receptors come from an adult in good health and CMV-seronegative.

The chain couples TRBV5-1 to TRBJ1-4, with D unclear. From germline, CDR1 is SGHRS and CDR2 YFSETQ. V was shortened by 0 bases and J by 3 bases, with 12 bases between the two germline ends. CDR3 length: 16 residues. CDR3 sequence: CASSLGFSGANEKLFF. As DNA, the CDR3 is TGCGCCAGCAGCTTGGGTTTCTCTGGGGCTAATGAAAAACTGTTTTTT.

By frequency in the sample, this clone is medium-sized. The rearrangement links TRBV5-1 to TRBJ1-1, with no clear D. Trimming took off 1 base at V and 5 bases at J, with 12 bases between the two ends. CDR3 length equals 14 residues. Germline lookup yields CDR1 SGHRS and CDR2 YFSETQ. The CDR3 sequence is CASSLTRRTTEAFF. DNA of the CDR3: TGCGCCAGCAGCTTGACACGAAGAACGACTGAAGCTTTCTTT.

The V call is TRBV9, the J call TRBJ2-1; D tentatively fits TRBD1 or TRBD2 (5 bases each). The CDR3 is made up of 16 amino acids. The V end was cut by 0 bases, the J end by 1 base, with 11 bases between. Germline values: CDR1 SGDLS, CDR2 YYNGEE. CDR3 bases: TGTGCCAGCAGCGTAGGGGGGACGCCATCCTACAATGAGCAGTTCTTC. It specifies CASSVGGTPSYNEQFF.

The chain employs TRBV7-9 and TRBJ2-4; a possible D gene is TRBD1 (6 bases). Germline V gene data show CDR1 as SEHNR and CDR2 as FQNEAQ (reference sequence). V was pared by 4 bases and J by 13 bases, with 14 bases between. The CDR3 is 12 amino acids. CDR3: CASSSTRGLQYF. CDR3 DNA: TGTGCCAGCAGCTCTACCAGGGGCCTCCAGTACTTC. The variable domain in full, completed from reference TRBV7-9 and TRBJ2-4, reads DTGVSQNPRHKITKRGQNVTFRCDPISEHNRLYWYRQTLGQGPEFLTYFQNEAQLEKSRLLSDRFSAERPKGSFSTLEIQRTEQGDSAMYLCASSSTRGLQYFGAGTRLSVL.

V usage is TRBV6-5 and J usage is TRBJ1-2; D not certain. Germline lookup yields CDR1 MNHEY and CDR2 SVGAGI. V lost 6 bases and J 4 bases, leaving 12 bases between the germline ends. The CDR3 contains 13 residues. CDR3 nucleotides: TGTGCCAGCAGATCCGAAGGGTCCTATGGCTACACCTTC. Encoded protein: CASRSEGSYGYTF.

The chain links TRBV14 to TRBJ2-5, with 11 bases identical to TRBD2. The CDR3 totals 15 residues. CDR1 and CDR2 (germline): SGHDN, FVKESK. Losses at the gene ends were 3 bases for V and 4 bases for J; bases not matched to a gene: 4. The CDR3 DNA reads TGTGCCAGCAGCCATCCACTAGCGGGAGTAGAGACCCAGTACTTC. It codes for CASSHPLAGVETQYF. The entire variable domain, with the rest obtained from reference TRBV14 and TRBJ2-5, is as follows: EAGVTQFPSHSVIEKGQTVTLRCDPISGHDNLYWYRRVMGKEIKFLLHFVKESKQDESGMPNNRFLAERTGGTYSTLKVQPAELEDSGVYFCASSHPLAGVETQYFGPGTRLLVL.

As for this clone: The sample contains more than one DNA sequence encoding this CDR3. V gene TRBV18 combines with J gene TRBJ1-3; no clear D. Per the germline V gene, CDR1 is KGHSH and CDR2 is LQKENI. The CDR3 spans 12 residues. V shed 0 bases and J shed 4 bases, with 1 base lying between them. The CDR3 loop reads CASSPPGNTIYF. The CDR3 DNA follows: TGTGCCAGCTCACCACCAGGAAACACCATATATTTT.

The genes are TRBV7-9 and TRBJ2-5; no clear D. Germline V CDR1 and CDR2: SEHNR, FQNEAQ (reference sequence). The CDR3 extends over 16 amino acids. Trimming removed 5 bases at V and 1 base at J, with 17 bases between. The CDR3 nucleotides read TGTGCCAGCAGCCACCGTAGGGCGGAGCCCCAAGAGACCCAGTACTTC. Its protein is CASSHRRAEPQETQYF.

The chain carries TRBV4-1 and TRBJ2-3, with 7 positions matching TRBD1. Trimming took 0 bases from V and 0 from J; bases not matched to a gene: 12. CDR3 length equals 19 residues. In germline, CDR1 is MGHRA, CDR2 YSYEKL. This CDR3 is CASSQDYGVQGPSTDTQYF. The CDR3 nucleotides read TGCGCCAGCAGCCAAGACTACGGAGTACAGGGGCCGAGCACAGATACGCAGTATTTT.

The V and J genes are TRBV5-1 and TRBJ2-3; the D gene is possibly TRBD1 (5 bases). V was pared by 2 bases and J by 3 bases, with 10 bases between. CDR1 is SGHRS, CDR2 YFSETQ, per germline. This CDR3 region has 14 residues. CDR3 loop: CASSFNRRTDTQYF. CDR3 coding DNA: TGCGCCAGCAGCTTTAACAGGCGAACAGATACGCAGTATTTT.

The CDR3 DNA is TGTGCCAGCAGCTTAGACGGGTTGGACACTGAAGCTTTCTTT. Protein: CASSLDGLDTEAFF. The J gene is TRBJ1-1, the V gene TRBV11-2; D remains unclear. CDR1 and CDR2 (germline): SGHAT, FQNNGV. Trimming left V 0 bases short and J 3 bases short, with 8 bases between. This CDR3 spans 14 amino acids.

V is TRBV20-1 and J is TRBJ2-3; no reliable D call. This CDR3 is built from 11 residues. V shed 3 bases and J shed 1 base, with 2 bases lying between them. The germline V gene encodes CDR1 DFQATT and CDR2 SNEGSKA (reference sequence). The CDR3 DNA is TGCAGTGCTAGTGGCACAGATACGCAGTATTTT. This encodes CSASGTDTQYF.

The V gene is TRBV9, the J gene TRBJ2-7; D not certain. This CDR3 comprises 16 residues. The germline CDR1 and CDR2 sequences are SGDLS and YYNGEE. Trimming stripped 4 bases from V and 6 bases from J, with 23 bases between. The CDR3 sequence: CASSPRGALARTEQYF. CDR3 nucleotides: TGTGCCAGCAGCCCTAGAGGCGCGTTGGCGCGCACCGAGCAGTACTTC.

This chain links TRBV7-9 with TRBJ2-5, with D possibly TRBD1 on 6 matching bases. The CDR3 loop spans 14 amino acids. V lost 8 bases and J lost 0, with 13 bases in between. Germline CDR1 SEHNR, CDR2 FQNEAQ (reference sequence). Here the CDR3 reads CASSKDRYQETQYF. In DNA, the CDR3 is TGTGCCAGCTCAAAAGACAGGTACCAAGAGACCCAGTACTTC.

The CDR3 spells CASSPTNSGANVLTF. The DNA for the CDR3 is TGTGCCAGCTCCCCCACTAACTCTGGGGCCAACGTCCTGACTTTC. This chain connects TRBV18 to TRBJ2-6; D is ambiguous. The CDR3 is 15 amino acids. The V end lost 6 bases, the J end lost 0 bases, and 9 bases lay between the germline ends. The germline CDR1 and CDR2 sequences are KGHSH and LQKENI.

The V and J genes are TRBV4-1 and TRBJ2-7, with D possibly matching TRBD2 (5 bases). Germline V lookup: CDR1 MGHRA, CDR2 YSYEKL. The length of the CDR3 is 15 residues. V was clipped by 3 bases and J by 4 bases, with 16 bases between them. The CDR3 DNA reads TGCGCCAGCAGCCATCCGGGGAAGAAGGTTTACGAGCAGTACTTC. Translation gives CASSHPGKKVYEQYF.

The rearrangement joins TRBV28 to TRBJ2-1, with D perhaps matching TRBD2 (6 bases). This CDR3 region has 14 residues. V shed 5 bases and J shed 6 bases, with 14 bases lying between them. CDR1 and CDR2 from the germline V gene are MDHEN and SYDVKM. The CDR3 loop reads CASSRWGEVNEQFF. The DNA of the CDR3 is TGTGCCAGCAGTCGGTGGGGGGAGGTCAATGAGCAGTTCTTC.

This clone was recorded only once. The chain carries TRBV27 and TRBJ2-5; 7 nucleotides match TRBD2. Germline V lookup: CDR1 MNHEY, CDR2 SMNVEV (reference sequence). The CDR3 spans 14 residues. The ends lost 3 bases at V and 6 bases at J; junction bases unmatched: 7. CDR3 nucleotides: TGTGCCAGCAGTTTCCGGGGGACTATGCAGACCCAGTACTTC. It encodes CASSFRGTMQTQYF.

The table lists this clone with a few counts. The chain employs TRBV28 and TRBJ1-1; D gene uncertain. The length of the CDR3 is 15 residues. Between the trimmed V and J ends, which lost 3 bases and 2 bases, there was a span of 13 bases. Germline CDR1 reads MDHEN; CDR2 reads SYDVKM. The CDR3 reads CASSFPRQANTEAFF. The CDR3 region has the DNA TGTGCCAGCAGTTTCCCTAGGCAAGCTAACACTGAAGCTTTCTTT.

The chain joins TRBV6-1 to TRBJ1-5; D is perhaps TRBD1 (5 bases). V lost 6 bases, J lost 9 bases, and 15 bases lay in between. The CDR3 runs 13 residues. In germline, CDR1 is MNHNS, CDR2 SASEGT. The CDR3 loop reads CASSSRDGRPQHF. The DNA of the CDR3 is TGTGCCAGCAGCTCTCGGGACGGTCGGCCCCAGCATTTT.

The chain has TRBV7-9 and TRBJ2-3, with TRBD2 identical over 9 bases. CDR1 is SEHNR, CDR2 FQNEAQ, per germline (reference sequence). The CDR3 runs 17 residues. Trimming removed 5 bases from V and 6 bases from J; junction bases left unmatched: 15. In DNA form, the CDR3 reads TGTGCCAGCAGCCCCCGGAGGCTAGCGGGATCGGCGGATACGCAGTATTTT. Encoded protein: CASSPRRLAGSADTQYF.

J is TRBJ1-2 and V is TRBV4-3, with 7 bases fitting TRBD1. J gave up 6 bases and V 1 base, and 17 bases lay outside the gene matches. CDR3 size: 18 residues. Germline V lookup: CDR1 LGHNA, CDR2 YSLEER. CDR3 in amino acids: CASSQVAVREGAKDGYTF. CDR3 DNA sequence: TGCGCCAGCAGCCAAGTAGCGGTGAGAGAGGGGGCTAAGGATGGCTACACCTTC.

This clone was seen once. The chain employs TRBV5-4 and TRBJ1-3; D not certain. The CDR3 totals 16 residues. Trimming stripped 4 bases from V and 0 bases from J, with 14 bases between. The germline V gene has CDR1 SGHNT and CDR2 YYREEE (reference sequence). The CDR3 DNA follows: TGTGCCAGCAGCCCGGACGGCCCTAGCTCTGGAAACACCATATATTTT. Translating gives CASSPDGPSSGNTIYF.

J is TRBJ2-7 and V is TRBV14, with 13 nucleotides matching TRBD2. The germline V gene has CDR1 SGHDN and CDR2 FVKESK. After removal of 5 bases from V and 3 bases from J, the junction contained 4 bases not matched to a gene. This CDR3 has 15 amino acids. DNA of the CDR3: TGTGCCAGCAGCTTACGGACTAGCGGGAGCTACGAGCAGTACTTC. Translating gives CASSLRTSGSYEQYF.

CDR3 nucleotide sequence: TGTGCCAGCTCACCTATGAGCACAGATACGCAGTATTTT. It codes for CASSPMSTDTQYF. V gene TRBV18 combines with J gene TRBJ2-3, with no clear D. This CDR3 is built from 13 residues. V was shortened by 3 bases and J by 0 bases, with 4 bases between the two germline ends. CDR1 is KGHSH, CDR2 LQKENI, per germline.

The chain employs TRBV14 and TRBJ2-5, with D unresolved. CDR1 SGHDN and CDR2 FVKESK come from the germline V gene. V was pared by 2 bases and J by 4 bases, with 8 bases between. This CDR3 region has 13 residues. As DNA, the CDR3 is TGTGCCAGCAGCCAAAGGGCAGGAGAGACCCAGTACTTC. It codes for CASSQRAGETQYF.

The rearrangement joins TRBV6-6 to TRBJ2-3; D unclear. Trimming took 5 bases from V and 2 from J, leaving 5 bases between them. The CDR3 is made up of 12 amino acids. Germline values: CDR1 MNHNY, CDR2 SVGAGI (reference sequence). The CDR3 is CASSLFTDTQYF. CDR3 in DNA: TGTGCCAGCAGTCTCTTCACAGATACGCAGTATTTT.

The chain recombines TRBV27 with TRBJ2-5; TRBD1 matches at 12 bases. The CDR3 contains 15 residues. V dropped 6 bases and J dropped 4; count of bases not matched to a gene: 6. Germline CDR1 MNHEY, CDR2 SMNVEV (reference sequence). This chain's CDR3 is CASSTGTGGVETQYF. CDR3 DNA: TGTGCCAGCAGCACCGGGACAGGGGGCGTAGAGACCCAGTACTTC.

The rearrangement uses TRBV7-2 and TRBJ2-7; weak D call: TRBD2 (6 bases). The CDR3 loop spans 15 amino acids. Trimming stripped 3 bases from V and 3 bases from J, with 15 bases between. CDR1 is SGHTA, CDR2 FQGNSA, per germline. The CDR3 sequence: CASSFTGLNNYEQYF. CDR3 in DNA: TGTGCCAGCAGCTTCACGGGACTGAATAACTACGAGCAGTACTTC.

The table lists this clone with a few counts. The chain carries TRBV18 and TRBJ1-2, with D possibly matching TRBD1 (6 bases). V gave up 2 bases and J gave up 6 bases, with 19 bases separating them. Germline V CDR1 and CDR2: KGHSH, LQKENI. The CDR3 runs to 16 residues. The CDR3 region is CASSPSVARGGDGYTF. The DNA of the CDR3 is TGTGCCAGCTCACCAAGCGTCGCCAGGGGAGGCGATGGCTACACCTTC.

The chain joins TRBV9 to TRBJ2-6; D ambiguous. Germline loops: CDR1 SGDLS, CDR2 YYNGEE. The V end was cut by 3 bases, the J end by 0 bases, with 4 bases between. CDR3 size: 14 residues. The CDR3 coding sequence is TGTGCCAGCAGCGCGTTCTCTGGGGCCAACGTCCTGACTTTC. It yields the protein CASSAFSGANVLTF.

J is TRBJ2-3 and V is TRBV7-2; 7 bases line up with TRBD2. Trimming took 5 bases from V and 6 from J; bases not matched to a gene: 11. The V gene's germline CDR1 is SGHTA and CDR2 FQGNSA. CDR3 length: 15 residues. CDR3 sequence (DNA): TGTGCCAGCAGCCCGCAGCGGGGCGCATCCGATACGCAGTATTTT. Encoded protein: CASSPQRGASDTQYF. Filled out from reference TRBV7-2 and TRBJ2-3, the complete variable domain reads GAGVSQSPSNKVTEKGKDVELRCDPISGHTALYWYRQSLGQGLEFLIYFQGNSAPDKSGLPSDRFSAERTGGSVSTLTIQRTQQEDSAVYLCASSPQRGASDTQYFGPGTRLTVL.